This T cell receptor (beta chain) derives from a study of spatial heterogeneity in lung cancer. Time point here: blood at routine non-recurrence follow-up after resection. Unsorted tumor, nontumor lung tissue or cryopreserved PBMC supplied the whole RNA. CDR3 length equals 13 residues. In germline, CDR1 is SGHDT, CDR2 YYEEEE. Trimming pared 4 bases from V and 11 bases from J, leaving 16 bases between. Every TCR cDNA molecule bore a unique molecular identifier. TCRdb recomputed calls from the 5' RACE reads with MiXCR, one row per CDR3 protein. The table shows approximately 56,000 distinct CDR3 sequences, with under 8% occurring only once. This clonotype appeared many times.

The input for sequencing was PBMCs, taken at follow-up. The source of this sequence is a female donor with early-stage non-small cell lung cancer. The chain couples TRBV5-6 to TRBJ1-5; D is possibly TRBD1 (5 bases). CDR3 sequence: CASSPPGGGTQHF. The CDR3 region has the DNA TGTGCCAGCAGCCCCCCGGGGGGGGGGACCCAGCATTTT.